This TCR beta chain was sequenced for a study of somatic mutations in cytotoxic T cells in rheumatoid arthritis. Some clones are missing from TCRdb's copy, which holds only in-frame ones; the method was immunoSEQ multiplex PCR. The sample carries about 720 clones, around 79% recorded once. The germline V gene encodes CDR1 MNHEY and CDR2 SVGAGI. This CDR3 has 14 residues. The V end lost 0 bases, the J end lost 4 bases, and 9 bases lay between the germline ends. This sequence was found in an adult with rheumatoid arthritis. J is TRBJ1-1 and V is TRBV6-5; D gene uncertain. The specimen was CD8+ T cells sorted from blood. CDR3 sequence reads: CASSYSGTGTEAFF. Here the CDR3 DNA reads TGTGCCAGCAGTTACTCAGGTACCGGCACTGAAGCTTTCTTT.